This TCR beta chain appears in the sequencing data of a study of blood T cells in healthy people across ages. The CDR3 runs 13 residues. Trimming shortened V by 8 bases and J by 2 bases, and 14 bases separated the two germline ends. The germline V gene encodes CDR1 SQVTM and CDR2 ANQGSEA. With a J-beta primer mix and a sample-barcoded 5' primer, a second PCR ran roughly 6 to 11 cycles. TCRdb ran MiXCR on the 5' RACE reads and lists one entry per CDR3 protein. Of hundreds of thousands of distinct CDR3 sequences in the sample, more than 50% were seen once. Donors were healthy Caucasian individuals from Russia aged roughly 6 to 90.

The rearrangement links TRBV29-1 to TRBJ2-3; D possibly corresponds to TRBD2 (7 bases). The sequence was collected from a man between 35 and 55 years old in good health. What was sequenced was blood. The CDR3 is CSRGGGDTDTQYF. The CDR3, as DNA: TGCAGCCGAGGAGGGGGGGACACAGATACGCAGTATTTT.